The next 22 T cell receptor beta chains were all read from a single sample in a study of T cell clusters in autoimmune cytopenias. Multiplex touch-down PCR amplified TRB using TRB-A and TRB-B pools in one tube. TCRdb re-called the multiplex PCR reads and gives one entry per CDR3 protein, without DNA. The repertoire table contains approximately 5,000 distinct CDR3 sequences. TRB amplification used 250 ng of peripheral blood genomic DNA. These data were also filed under a second study, of T cell repertoires in aging, cancer and after chemotherapy.

Sequences were obtained from peripheral blood. The source is a human donor in good health.

The chain couples TRBV12-3 or TRBV12-4 to TRBJ1-2; TCRdb proposes TRBD1, but this gene call is untestable without DNA. The CDR3 consists of 14 residues. The CDR3 is CASWGQLINYGYTF.

This clonotype ranks as medium-sized in terms of frequency. The chain uses TRBV29-1 and TRBJ2-7; the D call of TRBD1 rests on TCRdb alone, since no DNA is present to check it. The CDR3 is made up of 12 amino acids. Germline V gives CDR1 SQVTM, CDR2 ANQGSEA. The CDR3 loop is CSVTGRSYEQYF.

V is TRBV19 and J is TRBJ1-6; the TRBD1 assignment by TCRdb is unverifiable without DNA. Per germline, CDR1 LNHDA and CDR2 SQIVND (reference sequence). The CDR3 sequence is 15 residues long. The CDR3 region is CASSSRTGGNSPLHF.

This clonotype counts as medium-sized by frequency. The chain uses TRBV27 and TRBJ2-6; TCRdb lists TRBD1, though no DNA is available to test this call. The germline CDR1 and CDR2 sequences are MNHEY and SMNVEV (reference sequence). The CDR3 loop spans 17 amino acids. The CDR3 protein is CASRGGTPRSGANVLTF.

This clonotype shows up as medium-sized (0.01 to 0.1%) by frequency. The chain has TRBV19 and TRBJ2-2; the D call of TRBD1 rests on TCRdb alone, since no DNA is present to check it. This CDR3 region has 15 residues. CDR1 is LNHDA and CDR2 is SQIVND in the germline V gene (reference sequence). The CDR3 reads CASSTMTGLTGELFF.

The rearrangement joins TRBV18 to TRBJ2-7. This CDR3 is built from 14 residues. Germline V lookup: CDR1 KGHSH, CDR2 LQKENI. CDR3: CASSPNSVTYEQYF.

J is TRBJ1-5 and V is TRBV30; TCRdb indicates TRBD1, and absent DNA this call remains unverified. The CDR3 loop spans 16 amino acids. Per germline, CDR1 GTSNPN and CDR2 SVGIG (reference sequence). CDR3 sequence reads: CAWGTGTGGRNQPQHF.

The chain's CDR3 is CASRTGPLDEKLFF. This chain uses TRBV6-1 with TRBJ1-4; there is no DNA to check the TCRdb D call of TRBD1. This CDR3 is 14 amino acids long. Germline values: CDR1 MNHNS, CDR2 SASEGT.

Its frequency marks this clonotype as medium-sized. The gene calls are TRBV6-5 and TRBJ2-1. The germline gives CDR1 MNHEY, CDR2 SVGAGI. This CDR3 is 12 amino acids long. The chain's CDR3 is CASSYSGQEQFF.

Its frequency marks this clonotype as medium-sized. This rearrangement joins TRBV19 to TRBJ2-1; TCRdb's D call, TRBD1, is unchecked because there is no DNA. Germline values: CDR1 LNHDA, CDR2 SQIVND (reference sequence). The CDR3 extends over 15 amino acids. The CDR3 is CASTLDRSRGNEQFF. Based on the CDR3 plus reference TRBV19 and TRBJ2-1, the full variable domain is DGGITQSPKYLFRKEGQNVTLSCEQNLNHDAMYWYRQDPGQGLRLIYYSQIVNDFQKGDIAEGYSVSREKKESFPLTVTSAQKNPTAFYLCASTLDRSRGNEQFFGPGTRLTVL.

J is TRBJ2-1 and V is TRBV27; TCRdb designates TRBD2, a call that cannot be tested without DNA. The CDR3 extends over 14 amino acids. Germline values: CDR1 MNHEY, CDR2 SMNVEV (reference sequence). CDR3 amino acids: CASSENLAGGRRFF.

V and J are TRBV24-1 and TRBJ2-1; the TCRdb call, TRBD2, lacks DNA for checking. The CDR3 has 16 amino acids. Germline lookup yields CDR1 KGHDR and CDR2 SFDVKD. Here the CDR3 reads CATSDSSGLLYNEQFF.

Here the CDR3 reads CASSFRSIPGLAGGSYSYNEQFF. V usage is TRBV12-3 or TRBV12-4 and J usage is TRBJ2-1; no DNA is available, so the TRBD2 call from TCRdb remains unchecked. The CDR3 is 23 residues long.

V usage is TRBV6-2 or TRBV6-3 and J usage is TRBJ2-3; absent DNA, TCRdb's TRBD2 call cannot be checked. This CDR3 has 16 residues. The germline gives CDR1 MNHEY, CDR2 SVGEGT. This chain's CDR3 is CASSYSSGRITDTQYF.

This rearrangement joins TRBV5-1 to TRBJ1-4; TCRdb proposes TRBD1, but this gene call is untestable without DNA. Germline CDR1 reads SGHRS; CDR2 reads YFSETQ. The length of the CDR3 is 15 residues. Here the CDR3 reads CASSQAAGGYEKLFF.

The gene calls are TRBV12-3 or TRBV12-4 and TRBJ1-2; the TCRdb D gene call, TRBD1, has no DNA to confirm it. The CDR3 loop spans 14 amino acids. CDR3 in amino acids: CASSLVGDSYGYTF.

The chain uses TRBV5-1 and TRBJ1-4; the TCRdb D gene call, TRBD1, has no DNA to confirm it. In germline, CDR1 is SGHRS, CDR2 YFSETQ. This CDR3 comprises 15 residues. This chain's CDR3 is CASSFGWTENEKLFF.

The J gene is TRBJ2-3, the V gene TRBV12-3 or TRBV12-4; TCRdb's D call, TRBD1, is unchecked because there is no DNA. The CDR3 is made up of 17 amino acids. CDR3 residues: CASSKTGGRVHTDTQYF.

The chain combines TRBV18 with TRBJ1-4. This CDR3 spans 13 amino acids. CDR1 is KGHSH, CDR2 LQKENI, per germline. CDR3 residues: CASSPPGEEKLFF.

The rearrangement joins TRBV5-1 to TRBJ1-2; absent DNA, TCRdb's TRBD1 call cannot be checked. The CDR3 is made up of 15 amino acids. The V gene's germline CDR1 is SGHRS and CDR2 YFSETQ. The CDR3 protein is CASSLASGIRYGYTF.

The gene calls are TRBV6-2 or TRBV6-3 and TRBJ1-6; absent DNA, TCRdb's TRBD1 call cannot be checked. The CDR3 loop spans 15 amino acids. Germline V lookup: CDR1 MNHEY, CDR2 SVGEGT. The chain's CDR3 is CASSYGGTYNSPLHF.

The CDR3 loop is CASSPVQGWLYGYTF. The chain is built from TRBV14 and TRBJ1-2; TCRdb selects TRBD1, and the lack of DNA leaves this call unchecked. The CDR3 loop spans 15 amino acids. Germline CDR1 reads SGHDN; CDR2 reads FVKESK.